These 26 T cell receptor beta chains came from one sample sequenced in a study of T cell repertoires in cytomegalovirus infection (dated by TCRdb to about 2019). TCRdb records Illumina HiSeq 1500 as the sequencer. TCRdb took the public reads, trimmed them with fastp at Q25, ran MiXCR for clone calling and kept in-frame beta chains. Rows are combined by CDR3 protein, so each entry shows the most common genes and DNA. Counted in this sample were around 310,000 distinct CDR3 sequences; 15% to 20% of them appeared once. The ten largest clonotypes hold around 11% of the sample. Sequencing was done on a sample of PBMCs. Receptors were obtained from a human donor in good health (CMV status not recorded). Some clones in this sample may be carry-over from other donors' samples.

The table lists this clonotype with many counts. This sequence joins TRBV7-2 and TRBJ2-7; D is perhaps TRBD1 or TRBD2 (5 bases each). The CDR3 spans 13 residues. Germline V gene data show CDR1 as SGHTA and CDR2 as FQGNSA. Trimming stripped 4 bases from V and 3 bases from J, with 10 bases between. The CDR3 nucleotides read TGTGCCAGCAGCTCCCGGGGCAGCTACGAGCAGTACTTC. Protein sequence: CASSSRGSYEQYF.

CDR3 DNA: TGTGCCACGTCAGGAGGGAACACTGAAGCTTTCTTT. Protein product: CATSGGNTEAFF. This chain links TRBV6-2 or TRBV6-3 with TRBJ1-1; D uncertain. V lost 10 bases, J lost 1 base, and 10 bases lay in between. Germline V gene lookup returns CDR1 MNHEY and CDR2 SVGEGT. This CDR3 is 12 amino acids long.

This clonotype was seen more than once but under ten times. The chain couples TRBV2 to TRBJ2-3, with 9 bases aligning to TRBD2. The CDR3 length is 14 residues. V was pared by 8 bases and J by 4 bases, with 7 bases of the junction left unmatched. The germline V gene has CDR1 SNHLY and CDR2 FYNNEI. The CDR3 sequence: CASLAGGPPDTQYF. Written as DNA, the CDR3 is TGTGCCAGCTTGGCGGGGGGGCCCCCAGATACGCAGTATTTT.

This clonotype has at least ten counts. CDR3 DNA sequence: TGTGCCAGCAGCTTCGACAGGGTGAGGAACACTGAAGCTTTCTTT. It is translated as CASSFDRVRNTEAFF. The chain joins TRBV7-9 to TRBJ1-1; 7 bases agree with TRBD1. The CDR3 is 15 residues long. Germline V gene lookup returns CDR1 SEHNR and CDR2 FQNEAQ (reference sequence). Losses at the gene ends were 3 bases for V and 1 base for J; bases not matched to a gene: 5.

This clonotype came up a few times. V and J are TRBV7-8 and TRBJ2-1; D remains unclear. Per germline, CDR1 SGHVS and CDR2 FQNEAQ. Trimming cost V 0 bases and J 3 bases, with 6 bases left between them. The CDR3 contains 14 residues. This CDR3 is CASSLAASYNEQFF. The CDR3 nucleotides read TGTGCCAGCAGCTTAGCAGCCAGCTACAATGAGCAGTTCTTC. Complete variable domain (other parts from reference TRBV7-8 and TRBJ2-1): GAGVSQSPRYKVAKRGQDVALRCDPISGHVSLFWYQQALGQGPEFLTYFQNEAQLDKSGLPSDRFFAERPEGSVSTLKIQRTQQEDSAVYLCASSLAASYNEQFFGPGTRLTVL.

This clonotype was recorded a few times. The chain is built from TRBV12-3 or TRBV12-4 and TRBJ2-3; 9 bases match TRBD1. The CDR3 is made up of 17 amino acids. J gave up 8 bases and V 5 bases, and 17 bases lay outside the gene matches. CDR3 sequence reads: CASSDRPGQGRGGTQYF. The CDR3 DNA is TGTGCCAGCAGTGACAGACCGGGACAGGGCCGCGGGGGTACGCAGTATTTT.

Details on this clonotype: This may stem from a read error, because a much larger clone lies one nucleotide away. The V call is TRBV28, the J call TRBJ2-7; D gene uncertain. Trimming took off 5 bases at V and 2 bases at J, with 10 bases between the two ends. The length of the CDR3 is 13 residues. Germline V gene sequence: CDR1 MDHEN, CDR2 SYDVKM. The CDR3 loop reads CASSQDNPYEQYF. CDR3 bases: TGTGCCAGCAGTCAAGACAATCCCTACGAGCAGTACTTC.

This clonotype appeared a few times. J is TRBJ2-5 and V is TRBV5-1; D not certain. The CDR3 runs to 14 residues. With 1 base removed from V and 0 bases from J, the gap between germline ends came to 7 bases. The germline V gene has CDR1 SGHRS and CDR2 YFSETQ. The CDR3 reads CASSLRRDQETQYF. In DNA form, the CDR3 reads TGCGCCAGCAGCTTGAGGAGAGACCAAGAGACCCAGTACTTC.

The V call is TRBV18, the J call TRBJ2-1, with 8 positions matching TRBD1. Germline lookup yields CDR1 KGHSH and CDR2 LQKENI. Unmatched junction bases numbered 11, after V lost 3 bases and J lost 4 bases. CDR3 length: 17 amino acids. The CDR3 here is CASSPSADRGEYNEQFF. CDR3 coding DNA: TGTGCCAGCTCACCGTCCGCCGACAGGGGAGAATACAATGAGCAGTTCTTC.

This clonotype was observed many times. This sequence joins TRBV11-2 and TRBJ2-1; D is unresolved. The germline CDR1 and CDR2 sequences are SGHAT and FQNNGV. V was pared by 1 base and J by 3 bases, with 10 bases between. This CDR3 comprises 15 residues. The CDR3 is CASSLGEANYNEQFF. CDR3 nucleotides: TGTGCCAGCAGCTTAGGGGAAGCGAACTACAATGAGCAGTTCTTC. Together with reference TRBV11-2 and TRBJ2-1, the CDR3 gives the full variable domain: EAGVAQSPRYKIIEKRQSVAFWCNPISGHATLYWYQQILGQGPKLLIQFQNNGVVDDSQLPKDRFSAERLKGVDSTLKIQPAKLEDSAVYLCASSLGEANYNEQFFGPGTRLTVL.

This chain joins TRBV29-1 and TRBJ1-2, with 7 bases that match TRBD1. Germline V lookup: CDR1 SQVTM, CDR2 ANQGSEA. With V trimmed by 8 bases and J by 8 bases, 11 bases remained unmatched. There are 12 residues in the CDR3. The CDR3 nucleotides are TGCAGCCTAACGCGAGGGGGCGGCGGCTACACCTTC. Its protein product is CSLTRGGGGYTF.

In its sample, this clonotype was seen many times. This chain uses TRBV27 with TRBJ1-5, with no clear D. Germline V gene sequence: CDR1 MNHEY, CDR2 SMNVEV (reference sequence). The CDR3 spans 15 residues. V gave up 0 bases and J gave up 4 bases, with 10 bases separating them. CDR3 in DNA: TGTGCCAGCAGTTTATCGGGCCCCTCTAATCAGCCCCAGCATTTT. Encoded protein: CASSLSGPSNQPQHF.

This clonotype was seen many times. This chain joins TRBV7-2 and TRBJ2-3; 14 bases map to TRBD2. Germline loops: CDR1 SGHTA, CDR2 FQGNSA. Germline trimming cut 6 bases from V and 3 bases from J; bases unmatched to any gene: 5. CDR3 size: 16 residues. The CDR3 protein is CASRRLAGGLTDTQYF. The CDR3 DNA reads as TGTGCCAGCAGGCGACTAGCGGGGGGGCTTACAGATACGCAGTATTTT.

This rearrangement joins TRBV20-1 to TRBJ1-1; no clear D gene. The V gene's germline CDR1 is DFQATT and CDR2 SNEGSKA (reference sequence). Trimming took 3 bases from V and 1 from J, leaving 18 bases between them. CDR3 length equals 16 residues. The CDR3: CSASPLHRAANTEAFF. For the CDR3, the DNA is TGCAGTGCTAGTCCCCTTCATAGGGCCGCGAACACTGAAGCTTTCTTT.

The chain employs TRBV12-3 or TRBV12-4 and TRBJ1-5; no reliable D call. Trimming took off 6 bases at V and 5 bases at J, with 11 bases between the two ends. The CDR3 has 13 residues. CDR3 residues: CASRINAHQPQHF. The CDR3 coding sequence is TGTGCCAGCAGGATTAACGCGCATCAGCCCCAGCATTTT.

CDR3 sequence: CASSLQQPQHF. The CDR3 coding sequence is TGCGCCAGCAGTCTACAGCAGCCCCAGCATTTT. This chain links TRBV23-1 with TRBJ1-5, with no clear D. TRBV23-1 belongs to the ORF category, with a function that is uncertain. The CDR3 spans 11 residues. V was cut by 4 bases and J by 7 bases, with 5 bases left in between.

There are many counts of this clonotype. The chain uses TRBV12-3 or TRBV12-4 and TRBJ1-2, with 7 bases lining up with TRBD1. Unmatched junction bases numbered 17, after V lost 7 bases and J lost 0 bases. This CDR3 region has 18 residues. The CDR3 sequence is CASNPTTGLESTNYGYTF. CDR3 DNA: TGTGCCAGCAACCCAACGACAGGGCTGGAGAGTACTAACTATGGCTACACCTTC.

This clonotype was recorded many times. This rearrangement joins TRBV10-3 to TRBJ1-1; TRBD1 agrees at 9 bases. Germline CDR1 and CDR2: ENHRY and SYGVKD. This CDR3 is 15 amino acids long. Trimming removed 7 bases from V and 5 bases from J; junction bases left unmatched: 11. CDR3 sequence (DNA): TGTGCCATCACGAAGAACCGGGACAGGGATACTGAAGCTTTCTTT. Protein product: CAITKNRDRDTEAFF.

This clonotype was seen repeatedly, ten times or more. J is TRBJ1-1 and V is TRBV7-2; the D is unclear. Germline assignment: CDR1 SGHTA and CDR2 FQGNSA. The CDR3 sequence is 15 residues long. The V end was cut by 1 base, the J end by 0 bases, with 9 bases between. The CDR3 nucleotides are TGTGCCAGCAGCTTAGTCCACGGCATGAACACTGAAGCTTTCTTT. Encoded protein: CASSLVHGMNTEAFF.

This clonotype was seen a handful of times. V is TRBV2 and J is TRBJ2-2; D uncertain. Trimming stripped 2 bases from V and 4 bases from J, with 8 bases between. The CDR3 length is 14 residues. Germline-derived CDR1 and CDR2 are SNHLY and FYNNEI. The CDR3 is CASSEIATTGELFF. CDR3 DNA: TGTGCCAGCAGTGAAATCGCAACCACCGGGGAGCTGTTTTTT.

The chain combines TRBV7-9 with TRBJ1-3; D is possibly TRBD1 (6 bases). The CDR3 has 15 amino acids. The germline CDR1 and CDR2 sequences are SEHNR and FQNEAQ (reference sequence). V was clipped by 1 base and J by 2 bases, with 9 bases between them. The CDR3 loop reads CASSLEGGTGNTIYF. The CDR3 coding sequence is TGTGCCAGCAGCTTAGAGGGGGGTACTGGAAACACCATATATTTT.

This clonotype showed up many times. The CDR3 loop is CASRDTQGEAFF. CDR3 coding DNA: TGTGCCAGCAGAGATACCCAGGGTGAAGCTTTCTTT. The rearrangement joins TRBV12-3 or TRBV12-4 to TRBJ1-1; weak D call: TRBD1 (5 bases). The CDR3 is 12 residues long. Trimming removed 6 bases at V and 7 bases at J, with 12 bases between.

In its sample, this clonotype was seen a few times. This chain joins TRBV28 and TRBJ1-1; a possible D gene is TRBD1 (5 bases). CDR3 length equals 13 residues. Trimming removed 2 bases from V and 5 bases from J, with 9 bases in between. Germline V gives CDR1 MDHEN, CDR2 SYDVKM. CDR3 amino acids: CASSLGRETEAFF. DNA of the CDR3: TGTGCCAGCAGTTTAGGCAGGGAAACTGAAGCTTTCTTT.

A few counts support this clonotype. The chain recombines TRBV18 with TRBJ1-1; D might be TRBD1 (6 bases). The V and J ends lost 0 bases and 4 bases respectively, with 9 bases between them. Germline V gene lookup returns CDR1 KGHSH and CDR2 LQKENI. This CDR3 is built from 14 residues. The CDR3 sequence is CASSPPGTLTEAFF. The CDR3, as DNA: TGTGCCAGCTCACCACCGGGGACACTCACTGAAGCTTTCTTT.

This clonotype was seen a few times. This rearrangement joins TRBV7-9 to TRBJ1-1; TRBD1 is a possible D gene (5 bases). The CDR3 totals 16 residues. V gave up 0 bases and J gave up 0 bases, with 11 bases separating them. Germline V gene sequence: CDR1 SEHNR, CDR2 FQNEAQ (reference sequence). In DNA, the CDR3 is TGTGCCAGCAGCTTAGCGTGGGGCAGACTGAACACTGAAGCTTTCTTT. It encodes CASSLAWGRLNTEAFF.

This clonotype occurred many times. V is TRBV7-2 and J is TRBJ2-2, with D possibly matching TRBD1 (5 bases). CDR1 SGHTA and CDR2 FQGNSA come from the germline V gene. Trimming left V 0 bases short and J 5 bases short, with 7 bases between. The length of the CDR3 is 14 residues. CDR3 in amino acids: CASSLARVTGELFF. The CDR3 region has the DNA TGTGCCAGCAGCTTAGCCAGGGTAACCGGGGAGCTGTTTTTT.